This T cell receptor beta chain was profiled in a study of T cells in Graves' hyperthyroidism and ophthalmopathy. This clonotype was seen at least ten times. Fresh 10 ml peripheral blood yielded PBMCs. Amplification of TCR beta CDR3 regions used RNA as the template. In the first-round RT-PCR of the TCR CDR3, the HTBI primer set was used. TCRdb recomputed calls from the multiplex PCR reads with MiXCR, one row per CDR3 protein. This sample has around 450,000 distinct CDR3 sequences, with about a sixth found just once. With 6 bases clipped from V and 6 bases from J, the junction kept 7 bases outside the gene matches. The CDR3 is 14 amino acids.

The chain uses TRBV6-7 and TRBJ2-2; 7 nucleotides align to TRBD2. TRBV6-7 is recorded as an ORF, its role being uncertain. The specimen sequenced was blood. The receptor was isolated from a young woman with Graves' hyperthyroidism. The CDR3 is CASSWTRLAGELFF. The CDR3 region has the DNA TGTGCCAGCAGCTGGACTAGGCTAGCCGGGGAGCTGTTTTTT.